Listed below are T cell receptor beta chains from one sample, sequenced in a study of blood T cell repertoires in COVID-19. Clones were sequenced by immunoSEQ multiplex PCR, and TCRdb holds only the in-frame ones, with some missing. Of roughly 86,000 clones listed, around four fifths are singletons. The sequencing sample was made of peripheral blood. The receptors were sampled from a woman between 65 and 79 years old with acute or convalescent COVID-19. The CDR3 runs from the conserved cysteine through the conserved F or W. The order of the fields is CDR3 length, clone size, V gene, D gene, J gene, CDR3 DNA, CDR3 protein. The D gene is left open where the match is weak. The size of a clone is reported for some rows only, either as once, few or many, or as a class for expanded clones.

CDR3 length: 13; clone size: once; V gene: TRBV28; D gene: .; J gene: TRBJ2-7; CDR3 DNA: TGTGCCAGCAGTTTCGGCGGGTCTTACGAGCAGTACTTC; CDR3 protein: CASSFGGSYEQYF
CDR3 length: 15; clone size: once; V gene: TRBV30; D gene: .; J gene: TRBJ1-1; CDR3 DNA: TGTGCCTGGAGAGACTACAGGGTTCCAAACACTGAAGCTTTCTTT; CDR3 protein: CAWRDYRVPNTEAFF
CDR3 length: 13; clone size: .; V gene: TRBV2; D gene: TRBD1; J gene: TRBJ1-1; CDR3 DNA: TGTGCCAGCAGGGGGGACAGGGTGACTGAAGCTTTCTTT; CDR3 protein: CASRGDRVTEAFF
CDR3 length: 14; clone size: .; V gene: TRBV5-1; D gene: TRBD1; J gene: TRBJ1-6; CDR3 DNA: TGCGCCAGCAGCTCCGGGACAGATAATTCACCCCTCCACTTT; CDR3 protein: CASSSGTDNSPLHF
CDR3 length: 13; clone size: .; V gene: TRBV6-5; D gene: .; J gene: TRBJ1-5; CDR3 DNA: TGTGCCAGCAGGGGCGCTAGCAATCAGCCCCAGCATTTT; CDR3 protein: CASRGASNQPQHF
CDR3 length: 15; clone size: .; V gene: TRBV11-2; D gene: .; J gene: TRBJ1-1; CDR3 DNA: TGTGCCAGCAGGCGAGGGCGGGGGGCTTACACTGAAGCTTTCTTT; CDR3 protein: CASRRGRGAYTEAFF
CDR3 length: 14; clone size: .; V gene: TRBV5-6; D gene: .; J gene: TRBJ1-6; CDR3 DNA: TGTGCCAGCAGTGATACAGCTCTAAATTCACCCCTCCACTTT; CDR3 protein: CASSDTALNSPLHF
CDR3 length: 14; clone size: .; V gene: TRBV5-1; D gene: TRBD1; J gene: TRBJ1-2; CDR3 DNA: TGCGCCAGCAGCGTTTCCGGGACAGACTATGGCTACACCTTC; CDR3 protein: CASSVSGTDYGYTF
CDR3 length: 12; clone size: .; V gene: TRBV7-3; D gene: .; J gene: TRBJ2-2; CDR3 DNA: TGTGCCAGCGGCTCAGGGGCCGGGGAGCTGTTTTTT; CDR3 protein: CASGSGAGELFF
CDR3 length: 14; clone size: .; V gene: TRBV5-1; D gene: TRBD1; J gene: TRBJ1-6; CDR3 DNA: TGCGCCAGCAGCGGGACAGGGGAGGATTCACCCCTCCACTTT; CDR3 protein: CASSGTGEDSPLHF
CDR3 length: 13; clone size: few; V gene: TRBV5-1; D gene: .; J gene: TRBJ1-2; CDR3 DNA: TGCGCCAGCAGCTCGGACGGGGACTATGGCTACACCTTC; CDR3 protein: CASSSDGDYGYTF
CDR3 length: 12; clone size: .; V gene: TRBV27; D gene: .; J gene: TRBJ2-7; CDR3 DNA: TGTGCCAGCAGTTTATACGGCTACGAGCAGTACTTC; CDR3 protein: CASSLYGYEQYF
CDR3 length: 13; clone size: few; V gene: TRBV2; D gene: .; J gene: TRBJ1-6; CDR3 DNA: TGTGCCAGCAGTGAGCACAAGAAAGCACCCCTCCACTTT; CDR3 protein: CASSEHKKAPLHF
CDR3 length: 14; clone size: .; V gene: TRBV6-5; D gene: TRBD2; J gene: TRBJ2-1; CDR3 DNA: TGTGCCAGCGGGGGACTAGCGGGGACCAATGAGCAGTTCTTC; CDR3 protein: CASGGLAGTNEQFF
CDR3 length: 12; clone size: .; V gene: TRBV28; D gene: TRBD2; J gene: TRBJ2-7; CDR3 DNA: TGTGCCAGCGGAAAGAGGACTAGTAGGCAGTACTTC; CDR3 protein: CASGKRTSRQYF
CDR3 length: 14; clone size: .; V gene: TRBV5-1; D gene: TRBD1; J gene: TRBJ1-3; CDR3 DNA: TGCGCCAGCAGCCCCCTGGACAGGGGAGACACCATATATTTT; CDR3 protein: CASSPLDRGDTIYF
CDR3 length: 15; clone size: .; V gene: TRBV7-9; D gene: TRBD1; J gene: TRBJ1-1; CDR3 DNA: TGTGCCAGCAGCTTAGTTAGGGGGCTAGGCACTGAAGCTTTCTTT; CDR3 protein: CASSLVRGLGTEAFF
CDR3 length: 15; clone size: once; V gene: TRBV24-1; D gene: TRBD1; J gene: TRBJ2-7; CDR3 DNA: TGTGCCACCCTTTGTTTTCGGACAGGGTCGCTCGAGCAGTACTTC; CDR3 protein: CATLCFRTGSLEQYF
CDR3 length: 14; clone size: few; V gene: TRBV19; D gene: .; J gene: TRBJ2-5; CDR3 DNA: TGTGCCAGTAGGGACTCGGGGAGAGAAGAGACCCAGTACTTC; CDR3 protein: CASRDSGREETQYF
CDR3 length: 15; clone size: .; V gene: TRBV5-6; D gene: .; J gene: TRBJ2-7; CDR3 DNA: TGTGCCAGCAGCTTGGGTCGGAGCTTCTCCTACGAGCAGTACTTC; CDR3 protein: CASSLGRSFSYEQYF